The clone carrying this TCR beta chain was recorded a few times. The V gene lost 4 bases and the J gene lost 2 bases, with 9 bases spanning the gap. Germline V gene data show CDR1 as MNHEY and CDR2 as SVGAGI. The CDR3 length is 14 residues. This sample was included in a study of T-cell reconstitution after alpha-beta-depleted transplantation in children. The authors prepared the TCRbeta library with unique molecular identifiers. TCRdb reprocessed the PCR reads with MiXCR, giving one entry per CDR3 protein. The table records 440,000 or so distinct CDR3 sequences, roughly 11% of them present only once. The V call is TRBV6-5, the J call TRBJ1-5, with D unresolved. The sample was PBMCs from the stem cell graft donor, taken from the stem cell graft. This TCR came from a human donor who donated a stem cell graft to a child with acute myeloid leukemia. This chain's CDR3 is CASSFGKGNQPQHF. Written as DNA, the CDR3 is TGTGCCAGCAGTTTTGGCAAGGGCAATCAGCCCCAGCATTTT.